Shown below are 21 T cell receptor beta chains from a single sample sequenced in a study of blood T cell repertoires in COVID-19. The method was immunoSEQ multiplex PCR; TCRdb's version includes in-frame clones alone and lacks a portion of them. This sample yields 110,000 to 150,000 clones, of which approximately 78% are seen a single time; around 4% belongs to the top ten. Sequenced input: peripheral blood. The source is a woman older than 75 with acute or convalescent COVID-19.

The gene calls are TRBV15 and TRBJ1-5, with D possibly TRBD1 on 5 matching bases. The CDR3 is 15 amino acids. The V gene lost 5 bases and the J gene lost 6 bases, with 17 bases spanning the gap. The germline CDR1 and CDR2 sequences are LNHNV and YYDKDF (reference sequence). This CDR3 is CATSLGEGKSQPQHF. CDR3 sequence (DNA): TGTGCCACCAGCTTAGGGGAGGGGAAGAGTCAGCCCCAGCATTTT.

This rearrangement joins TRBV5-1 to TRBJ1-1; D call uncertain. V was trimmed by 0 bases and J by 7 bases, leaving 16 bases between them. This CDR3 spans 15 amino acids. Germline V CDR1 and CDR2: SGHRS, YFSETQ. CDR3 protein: CASSLVGVPKNEAFF. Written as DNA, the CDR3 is TGCGCCAGCAGCTTGGTTGGAGTACCTAAAAATGAAGCTTTCTTT.

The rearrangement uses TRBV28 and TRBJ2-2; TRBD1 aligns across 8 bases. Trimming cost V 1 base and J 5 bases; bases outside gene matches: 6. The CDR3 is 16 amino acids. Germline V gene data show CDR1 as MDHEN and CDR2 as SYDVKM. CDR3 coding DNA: TGTGCCAGCAGTTTATCCGGACAGGGTGGAACCGGGGAGCTGTTTTTT. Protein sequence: CASSLSGQGGTGELFF.

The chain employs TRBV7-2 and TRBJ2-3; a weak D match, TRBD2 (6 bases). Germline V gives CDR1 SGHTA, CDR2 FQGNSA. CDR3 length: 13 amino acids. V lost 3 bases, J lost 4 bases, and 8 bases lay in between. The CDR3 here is CASSFPGADTQYF. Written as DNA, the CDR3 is TGTGCCAGCAGCTTCCCGGGGGCAGATACGCAGTATTTT. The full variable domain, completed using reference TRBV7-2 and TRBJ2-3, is GAGVSQSPSNKVTEKGKDVELRCDPISGHTALYWYRQSLGQGLEFLIYFQGNSAPDKSGLPSDRFSAERTGGSVSTLTIQRTQQEDSAVYLCASSFPGADTQYFGPGTRLTVL.

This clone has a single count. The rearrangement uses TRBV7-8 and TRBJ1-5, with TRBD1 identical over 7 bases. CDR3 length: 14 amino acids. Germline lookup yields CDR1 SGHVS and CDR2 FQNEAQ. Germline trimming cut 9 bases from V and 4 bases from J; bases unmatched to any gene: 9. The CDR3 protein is CASTSGTDNQPQHF. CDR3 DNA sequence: TGTGCCAGTACTTCCGGGACAGATAATCAGCCCCAGCATTTT.

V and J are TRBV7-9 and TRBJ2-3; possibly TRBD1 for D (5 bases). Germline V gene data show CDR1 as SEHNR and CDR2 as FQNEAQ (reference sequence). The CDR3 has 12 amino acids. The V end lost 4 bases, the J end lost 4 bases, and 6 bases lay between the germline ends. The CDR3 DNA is TGTGCCAGCAGCTCCAGGGCAGATACGCAGTATTTT. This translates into CASSSRADTQYF.

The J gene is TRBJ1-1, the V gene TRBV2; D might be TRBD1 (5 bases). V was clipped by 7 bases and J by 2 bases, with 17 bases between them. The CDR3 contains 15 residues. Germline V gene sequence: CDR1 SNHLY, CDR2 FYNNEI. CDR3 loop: CASTFSGAGNTEAFF. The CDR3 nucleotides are TGTGCCAGCACCTTCAGTGGGGCTGGAAACACTGAAGCTTTCTTT.

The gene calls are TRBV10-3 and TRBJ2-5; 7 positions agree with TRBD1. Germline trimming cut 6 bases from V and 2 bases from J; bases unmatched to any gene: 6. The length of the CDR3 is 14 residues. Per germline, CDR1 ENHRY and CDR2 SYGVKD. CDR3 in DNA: TGTGCCATCAGCCCGGGACAGCATCAAGAGACCCAGTACTTC. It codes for CAISPGQHQETQYF.

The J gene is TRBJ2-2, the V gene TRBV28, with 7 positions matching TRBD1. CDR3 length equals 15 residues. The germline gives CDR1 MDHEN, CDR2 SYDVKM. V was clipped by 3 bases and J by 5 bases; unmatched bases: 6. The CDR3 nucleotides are TGTGCCAGCAGTTTCCCTAAGGGACAGACCGGGGAGCTGTTTTTT. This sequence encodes CASSFPKGQTGELFF.

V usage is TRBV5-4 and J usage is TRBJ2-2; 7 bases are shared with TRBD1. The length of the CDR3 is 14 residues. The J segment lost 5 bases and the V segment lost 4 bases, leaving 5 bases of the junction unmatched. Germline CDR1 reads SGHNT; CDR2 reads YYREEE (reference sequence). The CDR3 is CASSPQTGTGELFF. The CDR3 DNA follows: TGTGCCAGCAGCCCACAGACAGGGACCGGGGAGCTGTTTTTT.

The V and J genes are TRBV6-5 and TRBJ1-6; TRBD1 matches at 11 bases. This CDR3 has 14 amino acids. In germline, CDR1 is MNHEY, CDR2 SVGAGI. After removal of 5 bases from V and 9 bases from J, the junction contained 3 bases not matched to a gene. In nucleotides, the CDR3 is TGTGCCAGCAGTCGGACAGGGGGCAGTTCACCCCTCCACTTT. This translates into CASSRTGGSSPLHF.

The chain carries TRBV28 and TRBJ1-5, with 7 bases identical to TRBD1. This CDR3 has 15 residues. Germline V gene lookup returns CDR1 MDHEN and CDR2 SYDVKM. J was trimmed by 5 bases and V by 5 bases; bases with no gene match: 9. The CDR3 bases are TGTGCCAGCAGTGAAGGGACAGCTTGGGATCAGCCCCAGCATTTT. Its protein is CASSEGTAWDQPQHF.

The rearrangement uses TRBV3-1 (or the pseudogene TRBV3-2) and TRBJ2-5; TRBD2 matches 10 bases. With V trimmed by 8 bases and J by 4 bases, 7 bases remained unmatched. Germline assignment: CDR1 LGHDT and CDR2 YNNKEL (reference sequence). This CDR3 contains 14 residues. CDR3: CASAKRGGGETQYF. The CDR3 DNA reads TGTGCCAGCGCTAAGCGGGGGGGCGGAGAGACCCAGTACTTC.

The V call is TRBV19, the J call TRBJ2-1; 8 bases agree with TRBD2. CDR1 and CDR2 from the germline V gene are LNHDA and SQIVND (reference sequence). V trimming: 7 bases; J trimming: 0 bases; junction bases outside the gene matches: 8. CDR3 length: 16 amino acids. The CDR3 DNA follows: TGTGCCAGTACCCCCACGGGGGGGGTCTCCTACAATGAGCAGTTCTTC. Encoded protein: CASTPTGGVSYNEQFF.

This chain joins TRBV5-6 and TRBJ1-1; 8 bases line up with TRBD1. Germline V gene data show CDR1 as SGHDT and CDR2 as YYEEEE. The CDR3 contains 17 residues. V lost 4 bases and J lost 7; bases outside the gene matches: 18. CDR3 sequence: CASSPEGQGAPFFEAFF. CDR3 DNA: TGTGCCAGCAGCCCCGAAGGGCAGGGGGCGCCGTTCTTTGAAGCTTTCTTT.

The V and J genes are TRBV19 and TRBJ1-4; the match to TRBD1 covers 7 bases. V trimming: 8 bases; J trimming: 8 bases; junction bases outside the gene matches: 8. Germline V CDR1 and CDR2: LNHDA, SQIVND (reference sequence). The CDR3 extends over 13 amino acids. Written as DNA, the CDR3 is TGTGCCAGTCGGGACAGTAGAAAGGAAAAACTGTTTTTT. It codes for CASRDSRKEKLFF.

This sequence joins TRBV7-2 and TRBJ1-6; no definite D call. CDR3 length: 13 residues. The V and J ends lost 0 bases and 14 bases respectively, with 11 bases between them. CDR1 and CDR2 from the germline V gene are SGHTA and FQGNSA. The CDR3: CASSLAVSRALHF. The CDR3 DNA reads TGTGCCAGCAGCTTAGCGGTCAGCCGGGCCCTCCACTTT.

Here the CDR3 reads CSVGSLARADTQYF. For the CDR3, the DNA is TGCAGCGTTGGTTCCCTAGCGCGCGCAGATACGCAGTATTTT. V is TRBV29-1 and J is TRBJ2-3; tentatively, D is TRBD2 (6 bases). The CDR3 is 14 amino acids. Germline CDR1 and CDR2: SQVTM and ANQGSEA. Trimming stripped 4 bases from V and 4 bases from J, with 15 bases between.

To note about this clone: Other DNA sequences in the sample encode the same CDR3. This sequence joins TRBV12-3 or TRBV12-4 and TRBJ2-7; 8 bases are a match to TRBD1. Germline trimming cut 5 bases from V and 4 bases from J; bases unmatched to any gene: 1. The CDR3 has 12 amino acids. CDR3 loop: CASSRQGYEQYF. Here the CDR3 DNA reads TGTGCCAGCAGTCGACAGGGGTACGAGCAGTACTTC.

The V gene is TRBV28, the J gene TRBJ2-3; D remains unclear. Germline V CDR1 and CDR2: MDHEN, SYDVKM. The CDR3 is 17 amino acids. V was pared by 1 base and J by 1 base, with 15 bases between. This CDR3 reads CASSLYAGVLRTDTQYF. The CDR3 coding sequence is TGTGCCAGCAGTTTATACGCCGGAGTCCTCCGCACAGATACGCAGTATTTT.

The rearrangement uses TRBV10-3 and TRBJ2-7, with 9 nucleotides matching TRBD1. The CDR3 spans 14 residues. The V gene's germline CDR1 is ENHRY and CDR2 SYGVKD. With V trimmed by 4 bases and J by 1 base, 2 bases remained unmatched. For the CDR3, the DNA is TGTGCCATCAGTGGGGGGACAGGGTCCTACGAGCAGTACTTC. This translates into CAISGGTGSYEQYF.